The present T cell receptor beta chain was sequenced within a study of cytomegalovirus exposure and HLA in healthy donors. Measured with immunoSEQ multiplex PCR; TCRdb has only the in-frame clones, and not every one. The sample records about 120,000 clones, 85% being singletons. The sample taken for sequencing was PBMCs. The TCR comes from a woman younger than 45 in good health and CMV-seronegative.

The CDR3: CASSFLAGPRTDTQYF. The CDR3 DNA follows: TGTGCCAGCAGCTTTCTAGCGGGCCCTAGGACAGATACGCAGTATTTT. V gene TRBV5-4 combines with J gene TRBJ2-3, with 8 bases fitting TRBD2. Germline CDR1 reads SGHNT; CDR2 reads YYREEE (reference sequence). With V trimmed by 2 bases and J by 3 bases, 8 bases remained unmatched. The CDR3 has 16 residues.